These T cell receptor beta chains were read from a single sample in a study of blood T cell repertoires in COVID-19. The table came from immunoSEQ multiplex PCR; TCRdb's copy has only in-frame clones and leaves some out. The sample yields hundreds of thousands of clones, around 89% seen once. The sequenced material came from PBMCs or T cells enriched from blood (not recorded which). These receptors were taken from a woman younger than 45 who had recovered from COVID-19. Both conserved end residues are part of each CDR3. D genes are given only for firm matches. Clone size is not always given. Where it is, it says once, few, many or a class for expanded clones.

clone size,V gene,J gene,D gene,CDR3 DNA,CDR3 protein
few,TRBV28,TRBJ2-1,NA,TGTGCCAGCTTTAGCGCCCGGCGAGAATTCTTC,CASFSARREFF
NA,TRBV7-2,TRBJ2-3,NA,TGTGCCAGCAGCAATCTTTTAAGCACAGATACGCAGTATTTT,CASSNLLSTDTQYF
NA,TRBV7-9,TRBJ1-2,NA,TGTGCCAGCAGCTTAGGGCGGCGGGGGTATATCGATGGCTACACCTTC,CASSLGRRGYIDGYTF
NA,TRBV28,TRBJ1-1,NA,TGTGCCAGCAGTTTGCGAGGGGGGGGCACTGAAGCTTTCTTT,CASSLRGGGTEAFF
few,TRBV30,TRBJ1-3,NA,TGTGCCTGGAGTGAGTTCGGGGGGGACTTCCGAAGCTCTGGAAACACCATATATTTT,CAWSEFGGDFRSSGNTIYF
once,TRBV13,TRBJ2-2,NA,TGTGCCAGCAGCTCTAGGACAGTAAACACCGGGGAGCTGTTTTTT,CASSSRTVNTGELFF
once,TRBV6-5,TRBJ2-7,TRBD1,TGTGCCAGCAGCGGGCGGGACAGGGGTCCCTACGAGCAGTACTTC,CASSGRDRGPYEQYF
NA,TRBV27,TRBJ2-7,TRBD1,TGTGCCAGCAGCCACTCCCGGACAGGGCTCTACGAGCAGTACTTC,CASSHSRTGLYEQYF
NA,TRBV3-1/TRBV3-2,TRBJ1-1,NA,TGTGCCAGCAGCGGCGCGGGGGGCGTCGCTGAAGCTTTCTTT,CASSGAGGVAEAFF
NA,TRBV19,TRBJ2-1,TRBD1,TGTGCCAGTAGTATAGCCCACGGGACAGGGGCCCGGGGAGAGCAGTTCTTC,CASSIAHGTGARGEQFF
once,TRBV7-9,TRBJ2-1,NA,TGTGCCAGCAGCTTAGCGGGAGCAGGGGATTACAATGAGCAGTTCTTC,CASSLAGAGDYNEQFF
NA,TRBV27,TRBJ2-7,TRBD2,TGTGCCAGCAGTTTCGCGGGGGGAACCTACGAGCAGTACTTC,CASSFAGGTYEQYF
NA,TRBV7-8,TRBJ2-1,NA,TGTGCCAGCAGCTCTTTAACAGGCGATGAGCAGTTCTTC,CASSSLTGDEQFF
NA,TRBV11-3,TRBJ2-7,TRBD2,TGTGCCAGCAGCCCCCGGGGGGGCCCCGAGCAGTACTTC,CASSPRGGPEQYF
NA,TRBV2,TRBJ2-5,NA,TGTGCCAGCAGCCTCCGGGAGTACCAAGAGACCCAGTACTTC,CASSLREYQETQYF
NA,TRBV19,TRBJ1-1,NA,TGTGCCAGTAGTCCGCCCCAGGGGTATTCGGGTCGGACTGAAGCTTTCTTT,CASSPPQGYSGRTEAFF
NA,TRBV19,TRBJ1-2,NA,TGTGCCAGTAGTATCGGGGGGGTTGGCGGCTACACCTTC,CASSIGGVGGYTF
few,TRBV5-4,TRBJ2-6,NA,TGTGCCAGCAGCTTGTCTCGGGGAGGGGCCAACGTCCTGACTTTC,CASSLSRGGANVLTF